The 14 T cell receptor beta chains in this list originate from one sample, sequenced in a study of regulatory T cells in long-lasting Graves disease. Time point here: newly diagnosed GD, antithyroid drugs for less than 3 months. Extracted PBMC RNA gave rise to the TCR library. Libraries of TCR beta came from iRepertoire HTBI primers plus Arm-PCR of CDR3 regions. TCRdb used MiXCR to reprocess the multiplex PCR reads, holding one entry per CDR3 protein. This sample yields roughly 360,000 distinct CDR3 sequences, of which about 11% are seen a single time; about 19% belongs to the top ten. These data were likewise used in another study, on T cells in Graves' hyperthyroidism and ophthalmopathy.

The sample in question was peripheral blood mononuclear cells (PBMCs), obtained at new diagnosis, from a patient treated with antithyroid drugs. These receptors were obtained from a woman aged 18-35 years with Graves disease.

This clonotype was found many times. This sequence joins TRBV7-8 and TRBJ2-1; possibly TRBD1 for D (6 bases). CDR3 length: 13 amino acids. CDR1 and CDR2 (germline): SGHVS, FQNEAQ. The germline V and J ends were trimmed by 5 bases and 4 bases, with 9 bases remaining between them. The CDR3 DNA reads TGTGCCAGCAGCCCCGGACAGTACAATGAGCAGTTCTTC. Translating it yields CASSPGQYNEQFF.

This clonotype showed up just a few times. The V and J genes are TRBV20-1 and TRBJ2-1, with 8 bases lining up with TRBD1. Germline V gene lookup returns CDR1 DFQATT and CDR2 SNEGSKA (reference sequence). V lost 3 bases and J lost 6; bases outside the gene matches: 22. There are 19 residues in the CDR3. The CDR3 DNA sequence: TGCAGTGCTAGTCACAGGGGGAGTTTGCATGCGACGCGATTCAATGAGCAGTTCTTC. Translating gives CSASHRGSLHATRFNEQFF.

This clonotype has ten or more counts. The chain has TRBV6-2 or TRBV6-3 and TRBJ2-2; 8 bases match TRBD1. The CDR3 totals 16 residues. Unmatched junction bases numbered 3, after V lost 0 bases and J lost 3 bases. Germline V gives CDR1 MNHEY, CDR2 SVGEGT. CDR3 in amino acids: CASSYSETGDTGELFF. CDR3 DNA: TGTGCCAGCAGTTACTCAGAGACAGGGGACACCGGGGAGCTGTTTTTT.

Points on this clonotype: A much larger clone lies one base from this, so it may be a read error. The chain has TRBV7-2 and TRBJ2-7, with 7 nucleotides matching TRBD2. The CDR3 loop spans 18 amino acids. The trim removed 2 bases at V and 0 bases at J, leaving 13 bases unmatched. The germline V gene has CDR1 SGHTA and CDR2 FQGNSA. For the CDR3, the DNA is TGTGCCAGCAGCTTAAGGTCCCATGGCGGGAGCCACTCCTACGAGCAGTACTTC. It codes for CASSLRSHGGSHSYEQYF.

This clonotype was counted ten times or more. Relative to the germline gene, one junction end is altered; a read error may explain this. The V and J genes are TRBV11-2 and TRBJ2-7; TRBD1 matches 8 bases. CDR1 and CDR2 (germline): SGHAT, FQNNGV. The CDR3 extends over 12 amino acids. The CDR3 region is CASSLSPDRAHF. CDR3 bases: TGTGCCAGCAGCTTATCCCCGGACAGGGCGCACTTC. The entire variable domain, with the rest obtained from reference TRBV11-2 and TRBJ2-7, is as follows: EAGVAQSPRYKIIEKRQSVAFWCNPISGHATLYWYQQILGQGPKLLIQFQNNGVVDDSQLPKDRFSAERLKGVDSTLKIQPAKLEDSAVYLCASSLSPDRAHFGPGTRLTVT.

This chain links TRBV4-3 with TRBJ2-1; D ambiguous. Germline assignment: CDR1 LGHNA and CDR2 YSLEER. The CDR3 consists of 13 residues. V lost 0 bases and J lost 13, with 13 bases in between. The CDR3 loop is CASSQDPTGTQFF. The CDR3 DNA reads as TGCGCCAGCAGCCAAGATCCCACGGGTACTCAGTTCTTC.

This clonotype was recorded many times. The chain joins TRBV19 to TRBJ2-5; D uncertain. The germline gives CDR1 LNHDA, CDR2 SQIVND (reference sequence). The V and J ends lost 8 bases and 1 base respectively, with 11 bases between them. The CDR3 sequence is 13 residues long. The CDR3 DNA follows: TGTGCCAGTTCCAAGGGTACCCAAGAGACCCAGTACTTC. It codes for CASSKGTQETQYF.

This clonotype has at least ten counts. This chain connects TRBV7-2 to TRBJ2-1; 12 bases are a match to TRBD2. CDR3 length equals 16 residues. CDR1 SGHTA and CDR2 FQGNSA come from the germline V gene. Unmatched junction bases numbered 5, after V lost 4 bases and J lost 4 bases. CDR3 protein: CASSSGLAGLYNEQFF. In nucleotides, the CDR3 is TGTGCCAGCAGCTCTGGACTAGCGGGGCTATACAATGAGCAGTTCTTC.

This clonotype appeared a few times. This chain connects TRBV10-3 to TRBJ1-4, with no clear D. Germline CDR1 and CDR2: ENHRY and SYGVKD. The CDR3 is 14 amino acids. Trimming cost V 7 bases and J 10 bases, with 19 bases left between them. The CDR3 spells CAITDQWERGKLFF. In DNA form, the CDR3 reads TGTGCCATCACCGATCAGTGGGAGAGAGGAAAACTGTTTTTT.

This clonotype has a count of ten or more. The chain couples TRBV28 to TRBJ2-3; 8 bases align to TRBD1. Germline CDR1 and CDR2: MDHEN and SYDVKM. This CDR3 region has 15 residues. The trim removed 3 bases at V and 0 bases at J, leaving 2 bases unmatched. In DNA form, the CDR3 reads TGTGCCAGCAGTTTGACAGGGGACAGCACAGATACGCAGTATTTT. Its translation: CASSLTGDSTDTQYF.

The chain joins TRBV28 to TRBJ2-3; 10 nucleotides align to TRBD2. Trimming cost V 5 bases and J 5 bases; bases outside gene matches: 10. Germline loops: CDR1 MDHEN, CDR2 SYDVKM. The CDR3 loop spans 16 amino acids. In nucleotides, the CDR3 is TGTGCCAGCAGTCCCCCGAGACTAGCGGGCCGAGATACGCAGTATTTT. Amino acids: CASSPPRLAGRDTQYF.

This clonotype has a count of ten or more. The chain has TRBV10-3 and TRBJ1-2; TRBD1 aligns across 12 bases. The CDR3 totals 15 residues. CDR1 and CDR2 from the germline V gene are ENHRY and SYGVKD. V was pared by 6 bases and J by 2 bases, with 4 bases of the junction left unmatched. The CDR3 loop reads CAIRPGTGGNYGYTF. The CDR3 DNA is TGTGCCATCAGGCCGGGGACAGGGGGCAACTATGGCTACACCTTC.

This clonotype was observed at least ten times. This chain links TRBV14 with TRBJ2-3; either TRBD1 or TRBD2 may supply D (5 bases each). Germline-derived CDR1 and CDR2 are SGHDN and FVKESK. The CDR3 has 15 amino acids. V dropped 0 bases and J dropped 0 bases, with 7 bases sitting between them. CDR3 bases: TGTGCCAGCAGCCAAGAAGGGGACAGCACAGATACGCAGTATTTT. Its translation: CASSQEGDSTDTQYF. Supplemented by reference TRBV14 and TRBJ2-3, the full variable domain reads EAGVTQFPSHSVIEKGQTVTLRCDPISGHDNLYWYRRVMGKEIKFLLHFVKESKQDESGMPNNRFLAERTGGTYSTLKVQPAELEDSGVYFCASSQEGDSTDTQYFGPGTRLTVL.

This clonotype was observed many times. J is TRBJ1-1 and V is TRBV13; TRBD1 matches 8 bases. Germline CDR1 PRHDT, CDR2 FYEKMQ (reference sequence). The CDR3 runs 15 residues. V lost 4 bases and J lost 4; bases outside the gene matches: 8. The CDR3 DNA reads as TGTGCCAGCAGCTCGCGGACAGGGACCCTCACTGAAGCTTTCTTT. Amino acids: CASSSRTGTLTEAFF.